The present entry profiles one T cell receptor beta chain with its context. Per the study methods: How many nucleated cells were present was estimated from reference gene primer amplification. TCRdb's table, derived via immunoSEQ multiplex PCR, lists solely in-frame clones and lacks some. That table gives V, J and clone size, and the DNA gave D and trimming. The sample lists 150,000 to 200,000 clones, around 85% seen once, with 8% to 13% in the top ten. This record belongs to a study of blood T cell repertoires in COVID-19. Study-level information: Spain, Italy and the United States supplied samples that represented acute and convalescent COVID-19.

The CDR3 is 15 amino acids. V lost 4 bases and J lost 7, with 17 bases in between. CDR1 and CDR2 from the germline V gene are MGHRA and YSYEKL. V usage is TRBV4-1 and J usage is TRBJ1-3, with D tentatively TRBD1 (6 bases). The sample taken for sequencing was peripheral blood. This receptor was obtained from a man between 60 and 75 years old with active or convalescent COVID-19. CDR3 residues: CASSLGLGQGNTIYF. The CDR3 coding sequence is TGCGCCAGCAGCCTTGGGTTGGGGCAGGGGAACACCATATATTTT.